The present T cell receptor beta chain was sequenced within a study of radiotherapy plus CTLA-4 blockade in lung cancer. The table came from immunoSEQ multiplex PCR; TCRdb's copy has only in-frame clones and leaves some out. The repertoire holds 30,000 to 45,000 clones, just under 75% seen once, with approximately 11% in the top ten. Deletions cut 3 bases from V and 7 bases from J, with 12 bases between. This CDR3 contains 14 residues. The V gene's germline CDR1 is MDHEN and CDR2 SYDVKM. The rearrangement links TRBV28 to TRBJ2-2; TRBD2 might be the D (5 bases). Sample: peripheral blood, taken from a patient treated with radiotherapy plus ipilimumab. The TCR was taken from a human donor with non-small cell lung cancer who had stable disease on radiotherapy plus ipilimumab. The CDR3 here is CASSLLTRGGELFF. The CDR3 bases are TGTGCCAGCAGTTTGCTAACCCGGGGCGGGGAGCTGTTTTTT. Using reference TRBV28 and TRBJ2-2 for the parts outside the CDR3, the full variable domain is DVKVTQSSRYLVKRTGEKVFLECVQDMDHENMFWYRQDPGLGLRLIYFSYDVKMKEKGDIPEGYSVSREKKERFSLILESASTNQTSMYLCASSLLTRGGELFFGEGSRLTVL.